The clone carrying this T cell receptor beta chain has just one count. Antigen specificity is unknown. The sample originates from a study of cytomegalovirus exposure and HLA in healthy donors. Study-level information: The study placed approximately 78% of its approximately 360 genotyped donors in the Caucasian-associated ancestry cluster. Study results and limitations: No immune exposure information besides CMV serostatus was available. Earlier analysis looked at TCR beta V segments, and most were productive about 87% or about 30% of the time.

The PCR used 60 Vbeta and 13 Jbeta primers. In the original workflow: As a later analysis found, there were 80 million to 90 million unique TCR beta chains, of which 8.5 million to 13 million were shared. Repertoires were generated with immunoSEQ multiplex PCR, while TCRdb's copy carries only in-frame clones and drops some. V and J calls and clone size are copied from that table; D and trimming were computed from the DNA. In the table there are approximately 280,000 clones, just over 85% of which are singletons. Losses at the gene ends were 6 bases for V and 7 bases for J; bases not matched to a gene: 9. The length of the CDR3 is 15 residues. Germline CDR1 and CDR2: MDHEN and SYDVKM.

This receptor was obtained from a man between 40 and 49 years old in good health and CMV-seropositive. Sequencing was carried out using PBMCs. This chain connects TRBV28 to TRBJ2-1, with 10 bases aligning to TRBD1. This chain's CDR3 is CASRETGGTVNEQFF. In DNA, the CDR3 is TGTGCCAGCAGGGAGACAGGGGGCACGGTGAATGAGCAGTTCTTC. Variable domain in full (rest from reference TRBV28 and TRBJ2-1): DVKVTQSSRYLVKRTGEKVFLECVQDMDHENMFWYRQDPGLGLRLIYFSYDVKMKEKGDIPEGYSVSREKKERFSLILESASTNQTSMYLCASRETGGTVNEQFFGPGTRLTVL.